The 16 T cell receptor beta chains presented below share a single source sample, sequenced in a study of T cells in Graves' hyperthyroidism and ophthalmopathy. Amplified TCR beta CDR3 regions came from RNA transcripts. The primer set for the first-round RT-PCR of the TCR CDR3 was HTBI. TCRdb reprocessed the multiplex PCR reads via MiXCR and lists one record per CDR3 protein. The repertoire holds around 540,000 distinct CDR3 sequences, with 40% to 55% as singletons. Source material: peripheral blood or thyroid tissue (not recorded which). These TCRs come from a woman under 30 with Graves' hyperthyroidism.

Comment on this clonotype: The junction departs from the called germline gene at one end, perhaps through a read error. The chain links TRBV15 to TRBJ1-4; weak D call: TRBD1 (5 bases). This CDR3 contains 13 residues. Germline values: CDR1 LNHNV, CDR2 YYDKDF (reference sequence). In DNA, the CDR3 is TGTGCCACCAGCCGAGAGGCAGGGGAAAAACTGTTTTTT. It specifies CATSREAGEKLFF. Full variable domain (outside the CDR3, taken from reference TRBV15 and TRBJ1-4): DAMVIQNPRYQVTQFGKPVTLSCSQTLNHNVMYWYQQKSSQAPKLLFHYYDKDFNNEADTPDNFQSRRPNTSFCFLDIRSPGLGDTAMYLCATSREAGEKLFFGSGTQLSVL.

The rearrangement joins TRBV15 to TRBJ1-2, with D possibly being TRBD1 (5 bases). The CDR3 covers 12 residues. Germline V gene sequence: CDR1 LNHNV, CDR2 YYDKDF (reference sequence). The ends were cut back, 3 bases at V and 7 bases at J, with 9 bases in the middle. CDR3 DNA: TGTGCCACCAGCAGGCTAGGGGCTGGCTACACCTTC. Its translation is CATSRLGAGYTF.

This clonotype was seen more than once but under ten times. This chain joins TRBV2 and TRBJ1-5; 8 bases are a match to TRBD1. The germline V gene has CDR1 SNHLY and CDR2 FYNNEI. Trimming removed 11 bases from V and 3 bases from J; junction bases left unmatched: 9. The CDR3 totals 14 residues. CDR3 bases: TGTGCCCGCACCGGGACAGGTTACAATCAGCCCCAGCATTTT. Encoded protein: CARTGTGYNQPQHF.

The chain joins TRBV2 to TRBJ2-3; D is unclear. The CDR3 is 14 amino acids. Germline V gene lookup returns CDR1 SNHLY and CDR2 FYNNEI. Trimming cost V 7 bases and J 2 bases, with 13 bases left between them. CDR3 in DNA: TGTGCCAGCAACGCCCGGACGGCCACAGATACGCAGTATTTT. Translated: CASNARTATDTQYF.

The rearrangement joins TRBV19 to TRBJ2-2; unclear D gene. The V and J ends lost 7 bases and 1 base respectively, with 13 bases between them. The CDR3 is made up of 15 amino acids. Germline V gene sequence: CDR1 LNHDA, CDR2 SQIVND (reference sequence). For the CDR3, the DNA is TGTGCCAGTACGGCTAGTGGGATGAACACCGGGGAGCTGTTTTTT. Translation gives CASTASGMNTGELFF.

The genes are TRBV19 and TRBJ1-1; 9 nucleotides line up with TRBD1. Germline V gene lookup returns CDR1 LNHDA and CDR2 SQIVND (reference sequence). The CDR3 consists of 16 residues. The V and J ends lost 9 bases and 0 bases, in that order; junction bases with no gene match: 11. This chain's CDR3 is CASSPTGGALNTEAFF. The CDR3 DNA is TGTGCCAGCAGTCCCACAGGGGGCGCGTTGAACACTGAAGCTTTCTTT.

This clonotype was observed many times. The chain employs TRBV7-2 and TRBJ1-1, with D perhaps matching TRBD1 (5 bases). The germline V and J ends were trimmed by 8 bases and 4 bases, with 14 bases remaining between them. The CDR3 totals 13 residues. CDR1 is SGHTA and CDR2 is FQGNSA in the germline V gene. The CDR3 sequence is CASGQGRSTEAFF. CDR3 sequence (DNA): TGTGCCAGCGGGCAGGGTAGGAGCACTGAAGCTTTCTTT.

The rearrangement uses TRBV5-1 and TRBJ1-1; D gene uncertain. The CDR3 is 14 amino acids. Trimming left V 0 bases short and J 6 bases short, with 12 bases between. From germline, CDR1 is SGHRS and CDR2 YFSETQ. The CDR3 DNA sequence: TGCGCCAGCAGCTTGGAACTGGGGATCTCTGAAGCTTTCTTT. It yields the protein CASSLELGISEAFF.

This clonotype has more than one count but fewer than ten. The genes are TRBV7-9 and TRBJ2-7; no clear D gene. CDR1 is SEHNR, CDR2 FQNEAQ, per germline (reference sequence). This CDR3 spans 13 amino acids. V was pared by 5 bases and J by 5 bases, with 13 bases between. The CDR3 region has the DNA TGTGCCAGCAGCCGAACTGAAGTCAACGAGCAGTACTTC. It translates to CASSRTEVNEQYF.

A word on this clonotype: At one boundary the junction diverges from the germline segment, which might be a read error. The chain has TRBV5-1 and TRBJ1-4, with 8 bases aligning to TRBD1. CDR3 length equals 16 residues. Germline V gene sequence: CDR1 SGHRS, CDR2 YFSETQ. CDR3 coding DNA: TGTGCCAGCAGTCCGAGGTCGGACAGGGCCTACGAAAAACTGTTTTTT. Translating it yields CASSPRSDRAYEKLFF.

The chain uses TRBV2 and TRBJ2-1; weak D call: TRBD2 (6 bases). The CDR3 contains 11 residues. Trimming stripped 8 bases from V and 9 bases from J, with 11 bases between. Germline V gene lookup returns CDR1 SNHLY and CDR2 FYNNEI. DNA of the CDR3: TGTGCCAGCCAGCTTAGCGGTGAGCAGTTCTTC. It codes for CASQLSGEQFF.

The chain joins TRBV20-1 to TRBJ1-2; tentative D call: TRBD1 (5 bases). Deletions cut 0 bases from V and 9 bases from J, with 14 bases between. Germline CDR1 is DFQATT and CDR2 is SNEGSKA (reference sequence). The length of the CDR3 is 13 residues. CDR3 amino acids: CSARDTNEGSYTF. CDR3 coding DNA: TGCAGTGCTAGAGATACGAATGAGGGGAGCTACACCTTC.

This clonotype was picked up one time. Relative to the germline gene, one junction end is altered; a read error may explain this. This chain links TRBV7-3 with TRBJ2-7; D is perhaps TRBD1 or TRBD2 (5 bases each). The V gene's germline CDR1 is SGHTA and CDR2 FQGTGA. The CDR3 is made up of 15 amino acids. In DNA form, the CDR3 reads TGTGCCGGCAGCTTAGTTGGGGACCCGACGGGCGAGCAGTACTTC. Amino acid sequence: CAGSLVGDPTGEQYF.

Only a few counts were recorded for this clonotype. The chain employs TRBV7-8 and TRBJ1-2; D is unclear. From germline, CDR1 is SGHVS and CDR2 FQNEAQ. This CDR3 is built from 17 residues. V lost 1 base to trimming and J lost 2 bases, with 17 bases between them. The CDR3 sequence is CASSLGGHGVYNYGYTF. The CDR3 DNA reads as TGTGCCAGCAGCTTAGGCGGTCATGGGGTCTACAACTATGGCTACACCTTC.

This chain joins TRBV15 and TRBJ1-5, with D perhaps TRBD1 (6 bases). This CDR3 spans 15 amino acids. The V end lost 3 bases, the J end lost 7 bases, and 16 bases lay between the germline ends. Germline values: CDR1 LNHNV, CDR2 YYDKDF (reference sequence). DNA for the CDR3: TGTGCCACCAGCAGTGGGGGGCGATGGGTGCAGCCCCAGCATTTT. This gives the protein CATSSGGRWVQPQHF.

The chain links TRBV7-6 to TRBJ2-7, with 7 bases identical to TRBD1. Trimming at V came to 5 bases and at J to 0 bases, leaving 7 bases not matched to a gene. The CDR3 spans 15 residues. The germline CDR1 and CDR2 sequences are SGHVS and FNYEAQ. This CDR3 is CASSRGHRSSYEQYF. In nucleotides, the CDR3 is TGTGCCAGCAGCAGGGGGCACCGAAGCTCCTACGAGCAGTACTTC.